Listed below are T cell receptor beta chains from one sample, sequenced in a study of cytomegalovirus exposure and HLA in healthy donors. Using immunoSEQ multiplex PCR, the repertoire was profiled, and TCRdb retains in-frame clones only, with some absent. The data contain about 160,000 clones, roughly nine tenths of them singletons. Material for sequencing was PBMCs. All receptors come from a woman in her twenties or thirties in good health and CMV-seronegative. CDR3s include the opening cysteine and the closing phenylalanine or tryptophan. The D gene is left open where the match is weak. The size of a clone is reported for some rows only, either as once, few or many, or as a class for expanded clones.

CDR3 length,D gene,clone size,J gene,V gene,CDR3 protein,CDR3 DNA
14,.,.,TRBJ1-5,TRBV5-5,CASSLLMGGDAQHF,TGTGCCAGCAGCTTACTTATGGGGGGCGATGCCCAGCATTTT
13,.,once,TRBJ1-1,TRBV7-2,CASSSHLNTEAFF,TGTGCCAGCAGCTCCCACTTGAACACTGAAGCTTTCTTT
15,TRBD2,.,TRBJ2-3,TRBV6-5,CASRIAGGPADTQYF,TGTGCCAGCAGGATCGCGGGGGGGCCGGCAGATACGCAGTATTTT
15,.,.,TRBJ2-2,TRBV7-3,CASSPNQANTGELFF,TGTGCCAGCAGCCCCAACCAGGCGAACACCGGGGAGCTGTTTTTT
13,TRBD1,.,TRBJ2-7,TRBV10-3,CAINPGTGYEQYF,TGTGCCATCAATCCCGGGACAGGTTACGAGCAGTACTTC
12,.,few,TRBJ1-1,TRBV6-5,CASSSVYTEAFF,TGTGCCAGCAGTTCGGTGTACACTGAAGCTTTCTTT
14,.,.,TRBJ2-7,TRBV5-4,CASSPDRSPYEQYF,TGTGCCAGCAGCCCCGACAGAAGCCCCTACGAGCAGTACTTC
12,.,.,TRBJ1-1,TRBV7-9,CASSFSGTEAFF,TGTGCCAGCAGCTTCTCTGGCACTGAAGCTTTCTTT
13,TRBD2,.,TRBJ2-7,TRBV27,CASSFGTTFEQYF,TGTGCCAGCAGTTTCGGGACTACCTTCGAGCAGTACTTC
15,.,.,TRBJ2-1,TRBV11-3,CASSLEGESYNEQFF,TGTGCCAGCAGCTTAGAGGGGGAATCCTACAATGAGCAGTTCTTC
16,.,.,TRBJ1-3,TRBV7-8,CASSLFAQRSGNTIYF,TGTGCCAGCAGCTTATTCGCTCAGCGCTCTGGAAACACCATATATTTT
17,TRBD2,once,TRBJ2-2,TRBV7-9,CASSSLAGGYNTGELFF,TGTGCCAGCAGCTCATTAGCGGGGGGCTATAACACCGGGGAGCTGTTTTTT
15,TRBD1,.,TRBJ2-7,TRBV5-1,CASSTTGGYLYEQYF,TGCGCCAGCAGCACGACAGGGGGTTACCTCTACGAGCAGTACTTC
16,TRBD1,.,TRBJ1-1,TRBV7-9,CASSPSSRGRYTEAFF,TGTGCCAGCAGCCCCTCCTCCAGGGGGCGGTACACTGAAGCTTTCTTT
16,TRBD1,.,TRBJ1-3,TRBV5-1,CASSLGGTGAGNTIYF,TGCGCCAGCAGCTTGGGGGGAACAGGGGCTGGAAACACCATATATTTT
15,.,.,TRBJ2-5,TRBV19,CASSIDVGTQETQYF,TGTGCCAGTAGTATAGACGTCGGCACCCAAGAGACCCAGTACTTC
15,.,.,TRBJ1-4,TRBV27,CASSSRSLEGEKLFF,TGTGCCAGCAGTTCCCGATCGCTGGAGGGTGAAAAACTGTTTTTT
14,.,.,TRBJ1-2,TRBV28,CATQSTGTRYGYTF,TGTGCCACCCAGTCAACGGGGACAAGATATGGCTACACCTTC
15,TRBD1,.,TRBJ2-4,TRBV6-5,CASRNTGTGRNIQYF,TGTGCCAGCAGAAATACCGGGACAGGGAGGAACATTCAGTACTTC
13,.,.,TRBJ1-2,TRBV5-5,CASSSTGFYGYTF,TGTGCCAGCAGCTCCACAGGGTTCTATGGCTACACCTTC
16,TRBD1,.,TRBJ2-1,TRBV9,CASSVGDRVSYNEQFF,TGTGCCAGCAGCGTGGGGGACAGGGTCTCCTACAATGAGCAGTTCTTC
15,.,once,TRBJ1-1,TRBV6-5,CASSYSGGPNTEAFF,TGTGCCAGCAGTTACTCGGGGGGCCCGAACACTGAAGCTTTCTTT
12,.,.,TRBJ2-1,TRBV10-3,CAIRGSYNEQFF,TGTGCCATCAGGGGTTCCTACAATGAGCAGTTCTTC
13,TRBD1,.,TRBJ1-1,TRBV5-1,CASSDRQGIEAFF,TGCGCCAGCAGCGACAGACAGGGGATTGAAGCTTTCTTT
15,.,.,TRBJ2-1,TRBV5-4,CASSLVRGGYNEQFF,TGTGCCAGCAGCTTGGTGAGAGGAGGGTACAATGAGCAGTTCTTC
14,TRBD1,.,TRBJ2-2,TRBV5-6,CASSPDRAPGELFF,TGTGCCAGCAGCCCTGACAGGGCCCCTGGGGAGCTGTTTTTT
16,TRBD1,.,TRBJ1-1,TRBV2,CASSGTGGSLGTEAFF,TGTGCCAGCAGTGGGACAGGGGGCTCCCTGGGGACTGAAGCTTTCTTT
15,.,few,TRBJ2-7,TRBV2,CASSESPGRSYEQYF,TGTGCCAGCAGTGAAAGCCCCGGACGCTCCTACGAGCAGTACTTC
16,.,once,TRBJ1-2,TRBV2,CASSPGRTTAGYGYTF,TGTGCCAGCAGTCCAGGCCGGACGACGGCTGGCTATGGCTACACCTTC
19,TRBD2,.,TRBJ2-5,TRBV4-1,CASSQGGLAGVIPPETQYF,TGCGCCAGCAGCCAAGGGGGCCTAGCGGGAGTAATTCCCCCAGAGACCCAGTACTTC
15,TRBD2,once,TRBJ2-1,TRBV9,CASSVAAGPYNEQFF,TGTGCCAGCAGCGTTGCAGCGGGGCCCTACAATGAGCAGTTCTTC
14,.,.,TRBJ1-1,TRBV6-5,CASSSGDERPEAFF,TGTGCCAGCAGCTCAGGGGACGAAAGGCCTGAAGCTTTCTTT
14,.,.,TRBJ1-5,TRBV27,CASSLAGQGQPQHF,TGTGCCAGCAGTCTAGCCGGTCAGGGTCAGCCCCAGCATTTT
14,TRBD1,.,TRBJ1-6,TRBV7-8,CASSLEGGVSPLHF,TGTGCCAGCAGCTTAGAAGGGGGCGTTTCACCCCTCCACTTT
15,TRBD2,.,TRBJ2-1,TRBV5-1,CASSLWRAGDNEQFF,TGCGCCAGCAGCTTATGGAGGGCGGGAGACAATGAGCAGTTCTTC
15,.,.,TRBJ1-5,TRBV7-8,CASNTIGGFNQPQHF,TGTGCCAGCAACACGATAGGGGGGTTTAATCAGCCCCAGCATTTT
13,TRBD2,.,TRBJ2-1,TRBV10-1,CASSEGTSLRGFF,TGCGCCAGCAGTGAGGGGACTAGCCTGCGGGGGTTCTTC
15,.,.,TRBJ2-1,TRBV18,CASSPMRGTYNEQFF,TGTGCCAGCTCACCCATGCGCGGGACCTACAATGAGCAGTTCTTC
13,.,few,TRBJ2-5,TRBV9,CASSHSSQETQYF,TGTGCCAGCAGCCATAGCAGCCAAGAGACCCAGTACTTC
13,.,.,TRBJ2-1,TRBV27,CASSLSPIHEQFF,TGTGCCAGCAGTTTATCGCCCATCCATGAGCAGTTCTTC
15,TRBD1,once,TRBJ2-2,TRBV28,CASSPTGGESGELFF,TGTGCCAGCAGTCCGACAGGGGGCGAATCCGGGGAGCTGTTTTTT
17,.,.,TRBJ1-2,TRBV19,CASSWPGLPGMRDGYTF,TGTGCCAGTAGTTGGCCGGGACTCCCGGGGATGCGAGATGGCTACACCTTC
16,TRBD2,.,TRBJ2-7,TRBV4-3,CASSPRVEAGDYEQYF,TGCGCCAGCAGCCCCAGAGTGGAAGCGGGAGACTACGAGCAGTACTTC
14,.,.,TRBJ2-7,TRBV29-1,CSVAGTEVPYEQYF,TGCAGCGTAGCCGGGACGGAGGTCCCCTACGAGCAGTACTTC
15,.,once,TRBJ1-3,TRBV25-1,CASSEFTASGNTIYF,TGTGCCAGCAGTGAGTTCACAGCCTCTGGAAACACCATATATTTT
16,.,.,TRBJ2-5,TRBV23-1,CASSQSRFGDAETQYF,TGCGCCAGCAGTCAATCGCGGTTCGGGGATGCGGAGACCCAGTACTTC
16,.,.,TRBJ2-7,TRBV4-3,CASSQDRQDTTYEQYF,TGCGCCAGCAGCCAAGATCGGCAGGATACAACCTACGAGCAGTACTTC
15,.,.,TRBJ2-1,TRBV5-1,CASSFQAVSYNEQFF,TGCGCCAGCAGCTTCCAGGCGGTCTCCTACAATGAGCAGTTCTTC
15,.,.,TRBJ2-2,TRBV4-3,CASSPRADGTGELFF,TGCGCCAGCAGCCCAAGAGCGGACGGGACCGGGGAGCTGTTTTTT
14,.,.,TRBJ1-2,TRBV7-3,CASSLNRGKDGYTF,TGTGCCAGCAGCTTAAATAGGGGAAAGGACGGCTACACCTTC
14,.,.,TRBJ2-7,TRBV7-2,CASSLGGPSYEQYF,TGTGCCAGCAGCTTAGGGGGTCCGTCCTACGAGCAGTACTTC
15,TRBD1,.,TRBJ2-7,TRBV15,CATSTGETGGYEQYF,TGTGCCACCAGCACAGGTGAGACAGGGGGCTACGAGCAGTACTTC